This section outlines one T cell receptor beta chain sequence together with its context. The specificity of this receptor is unknown. Nothing much larger sits one base from this clone, and base qualities are not available. The sample originates from a study of cytomegalovirus exposure and HLA in healthy donors (dated by TCRdb to about 2017). For context, the study as a whole: According to an earlier analysis of around 600 of the donors, 150 million to 200 million T cells yielded 117 million unique TCR beta sequences and less than 300 Gb of sequence data. An early release covering over 500 HLA-typed donors comprised about 300 gigabases of sequencing data and roughly 86 million unique TCR sequences. Of the approximately 400 genotyped donors, less than 85% were placed in the genetic ancestry cluster associated with self-reported Caucasian donors. The study was designed to test whether signatures of past pathogen exposure could be identified by cataloging public T cell receptors. The study profiled the T cell repertoires of more than 500 subjects by immunosequencing and related them to cytomegalovirus serostatus. Along with the approximately 670-subject first cohort, a separate validation cohort of roughly 110 different subjects was used. To predict cytomegalovirus infection status, the study combined high-throughput TCR immunosequencing, statistical association of individual TCRs with disease status, and machine learning. A later analysis re-analyzed previously published TCR beta repertoires from 550 to 700 donors and added high-resolution HLA genotyping to study TCR occurrence patterns. Rather than using new phenotypic data, the later analysis identified candidate immune exposures from TCR beta sequences and from how often those sequences occurred across donors. An earlier analysis of more than 450 of the donors used high-throughput TCR beta sequencing to judge whether each TCR beta V gene segment behaved as functional or pseudogenic. Donor age, sex, ethnicity and CMV serostatus were compiled together with the repertoire data. A later genetic analysis took genome-wide SNP genotypes for about three fifths of the roughly 670 donors and used that subset as a discovery cohort. All discovery cohort repertoires had been generated using a single sequencing platform. HLA typing covered class I and class II loci at four-digit resolution. The number of typed donors differed by locus: roughly 629-640 for A, B, C, DRB1 and DQB1; 500 to 550 for DQA1; about 600 for DPA1; and 450 to 480 for DPB1. Because of strong linkage in the cohort, five DR-DQ haplotypes were treated as single units for association and clustering. Among some 400 genotyped donors of the cohort, an average of approximately 240,000 unique TCR beta nucleotide sequences was sequenced per donor, of which about 20% were non-productive. What the study reported, not specific to this receptor: Because counts were too low, roughly 17 rarely observed V segments, including chromosome 9 orphons, were left out of the earlier analysis of a few hundred of the donors. A later analysis associated 17,000 or so TCR beta sequences with specific HLA alleles at a false discovery rate of 0.05. Because HLA typing was unavailable for some donors at each locus, only the typed subset was used in association tests. In vitro tests confirmed that a few of the cytomegalovirus-associated TCR beta chains recognize cytomegalovirus antigens. This cohort had only TCR beta chains sequenced, and the lack of alpha or paired-chain data limited which features could be detected. A total of around 150 TCR beta chains were listed by the study as associated with cytomegalovirus. In an earlier analysis of more than 450 of the donors, most TCR beta V segments were observed in productive rearrangements about 87% or about 30% of the time, broadly matching IMGT annotations. Across donors, most TCR sequences were observed very rarely, whereas some public TCRs were present in many individuals. Compared with the approximately 600-donor mean, donors in an Asian-associated ancestry cluster had fewer N-insertions in productive TCRs, according to a later genetic analysis. In both the original and validation cohorts, the classifier was reported to diagnose cytomegalovirus status with high specificity and sensitivity. A later analysis found that TCR association rates varied across HLA loci, with DRB1 alleles showing the most associated TCRs and HLA-C alleles the fewest. According to a later analysis, parvovirus B19, influenza, CMV and Epstein-Barr virus appeared linked to several top co-occurrence clusters. The only immune exposure information available for the cohort was CMV serostatus. A later analysis found that most CMV-associated TCR beta chains appeared HLA-restricted, with HLA associations seemingly driven largely by CMV exposure. A further reported finding was that TCR beta sequences accurately predicted the HLA-A and HLA-B alleles for most subjects in the first cohort. Strong co-occurrence of HLA alleles, especially DR and DQ, made assigning TCR associations to individual alleles difficult. According to the authors, the approach could potentially be generalized to other disease states and immunological phenotypes. Sequencing depth was assumed to be roughly uniform across donors in the presence/absence analyses, though that assumption may not hold. Linkage disequilibrium might explain the correlated functional status among segregating V segments, but an unknown experimental factor could not be ruled out. An association between a missense DCLRE1C variant and V-gene and J-gene trimming of TCR beta chains was found in a later genetic analysis and replicated in an independent cohort. A later analysis found that HLA-associated TCR beta chains were more clonally expanded and had lower generation probabilities than equally common non-associated chains. The sequencing pipeline was judged likely to have produced a cluster of highly shared sequence variants as a technical artifact.

The protocol used for the library was the immunoSEQ multiplex PCR assay. For the multiplex PCR, a mixture combining 60 forward primers for TCR Vbeta segments and 13 reverse primers for TCR Jbeta segments was used. The CDR3 region of rearranged TCR beta genes was amplified from genomic DNA by a multiplex PCR assay. The amplified TCR beta libraries were sequenced on the Illumina HiSeq System as 87-base-pair reads. As for the authors' bioinformatics: Across the 670 or so repertoires, a later analysis counted approximately 75 million unique TCR beta chains, roughly 11 million of which were shared by at least two donors. To remove PCR and sequencing errors, raw reads were error-corrected and collapsed into unique sequences using a nearest-neighbor algorithm that merged closely related sequences. V, D and J gene segments were assigned by aligning CDR3 sequences to IMGT reference sequences. For a sequence to be retained, a match of at least six nucleotides to both a V gene segment and a J gene segment was required. A rearrangement counted as productive if the CDR3 had no stop codons and remained in frame with V and J, and every other rearrangement counted as non-productive. CDR3 was defined by IMGT convention, running from the second conserved V-encoded cysteine to the conserved J-encoded phenylalanine. Sequences without an unambiguous match to a single V gene segment were excluded from the earlier analysis of over 500 of the donors. An earlier analysis of over 450 of the donors classified V segments as functional when productive rearrangements were above 56.7% and as segregating when the standard deviation between donors was above 5%. A statistical classification framework was developed to diagnose cytomegalovirus status using the catalog of TCR beta chain sequences. V and J gene assignment, in a later analysis, came from comparing TCR nucleotide sequences with IMGT/GENE-DB human TR gene sequences. Using the TCRdist pipeline, a later analysis assigned CDR3 sequences along with most-parsimonious VDJ recombination scenarios. In a later analysis, every TCR beta chain was defined by the combination of its CDR3 amino acid sequence and its V-gene family, and reads without a unique V-gene family were dropped. In a later analysis, some 600 highly shared, low-generation-probability nucleotide sequences were removed to address suspected cross-contamination and a sequencing artifact. A later analysis calculated a clonal expansion index for each public chain from normalized within-repertoire ranks of inferred template counts. In a later analysis, generation probabilities were computed with a VDJ recombination model fitted to out-of-frame rearrangements, and the resulting probabilities were checked against IGoR. A later analysis scored TCR-TCR, TCR-HLA and TCR-CMV co-occurrence with hypergeometric tests, applying a repertoire-size bias correction to TCR pairs. To estimate false discovery rates, a later analysis permuted the HLA or CMV assignments 20 times. In a later analysis, co-occurring TCRs were grouped using DBSCAN, with TCRdist sequence similarity added in when clustering inside HLA-allele-positive subsets. Co-occurrence clustering excluded repertoires with fewer than 30,000 or more than 120,000 public chains, plus five with anomalous nucleotide sharing. TCRdb stores this immuneACCESS table with in-frame sequences only. Part of the clones is absent; in the studies checked, under half of the shortfall reflects unresolved V genes, and no reason is known for the rest. V and J calls and clone size are given by that table; D and trimming were obtained from the DNA. The sample profile shows 100,000 to 150,000 clones; 70% to 85% of them were found once. The ten most abundant clones make up approximately 1.1% of the sample.

The cohort comprised around 690 healthy bone marrow donors. Cohort members were all nominally healthy when sampled, although unrecorded immune exposures were likely present. The donor was CMV seronegative and was included in the group of over 300 seronegative cohort members. Every donor gave a peripheral blood sample, and the peripheral blood mononuclear cells from that sample were used for TCR beta sequencing. The Qiagen DNeasy Blood Extraction Kit was used to extract genomic DNA from the blood cell samples. Sequenced sample: PBMCs. The sequence was obtained from a boy aged 5-17 years in good health and CMV-seronegative.

The DNA sequence is given as TGTGCCAGTAGTTCCACCGGACTAGCGGGATATGGCGAGCAGTACTTC. Translated, this gives CASSSTGLAGYGEQYF. Recombination connected TRBV19 to TRBJ2-7, with TRBD2 identical over 12 junction bases. V is cut back by 5 bases and J by 6 bases, with 11 bases in the junction unmatched. Via the germline V gene (reference sequence), CDR1 is LNHDA and CDR2 SQIVND. The CDR3 covers 16 residues, taking in both the cysteine and the phenylalanine. Of all the DNA, just the CDR3 is kept, 48 bases in frame from base 1.